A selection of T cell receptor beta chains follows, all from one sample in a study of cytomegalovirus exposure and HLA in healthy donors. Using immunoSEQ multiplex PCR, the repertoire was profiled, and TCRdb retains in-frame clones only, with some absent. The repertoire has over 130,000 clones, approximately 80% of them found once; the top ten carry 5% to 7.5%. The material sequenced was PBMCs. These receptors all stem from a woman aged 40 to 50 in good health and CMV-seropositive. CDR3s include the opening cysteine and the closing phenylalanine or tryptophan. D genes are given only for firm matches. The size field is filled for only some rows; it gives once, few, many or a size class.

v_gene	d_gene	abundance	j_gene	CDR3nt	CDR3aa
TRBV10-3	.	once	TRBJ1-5	TGTGCCATCAGTGAACCGGGGGTCCAGCCCCAGCATTTT	CAISEPGVQPQHF
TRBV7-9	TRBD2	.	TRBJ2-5	TGTGCCAGCAGCTCCGACAAGCGGGGGGCCCGATTAGAGACCCAGTACTTC	CASSSDKRGARLETQYF
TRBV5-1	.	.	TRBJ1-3	TGCGCCAGCAGCCCGGGGATCTCTGGAAACACCATATATTTT	CASSPGISGNTIYF
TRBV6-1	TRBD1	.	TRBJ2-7	TGTGCCAGCAGTCCAAGGGGGCAGGCCTACGAGCAGTACTTC	CASSPRGQAYEQYF
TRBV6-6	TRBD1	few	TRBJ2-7	TGTGCCAGCAGTCGTGGACAGGGCGGGGAGCAGTACTTC	CASSRGQGGEQYF
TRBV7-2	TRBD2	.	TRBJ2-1	TGTGCCAGCAGCTTAGGCGGGACTGGAGCGGGATACAATGAGCAGTTCTTC	CASSLGGTGAGYNEQFF
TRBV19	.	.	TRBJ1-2	TGTGCCAGTAGTACCCTAGGAGTCAGCTTGGGCTACACCTTC	CASSTLGVSLGYTF
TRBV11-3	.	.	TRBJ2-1	TGTGCCAGCAGCGCAACTAGGACGAACACCAATGAGCAGTTCTTC	CASSATRTNTNEQFF
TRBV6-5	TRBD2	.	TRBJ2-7	TGTGCCAGCAGTTACTCGGGGACTAGCGGCGCCTACGAGCAGTACTTC	CASSYSGTSGAYEQYF
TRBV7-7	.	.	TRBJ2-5	TGTGCTAGCAGCACAACCCTGGCGAGAGGGGAGACCCAGTACTTC	CASSTTLARGETQYF
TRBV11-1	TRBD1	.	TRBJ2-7	TGTGCCAGCAGCTTAGGACAGGGGTACACCTACGAGCAGTACTTC	CASSLGQGYTYEQYF
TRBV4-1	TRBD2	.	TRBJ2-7	TGCGCCAGCAGCCAGGATGAGGGACTAGCGGGAGACGAGCAGTACTTC	CASSQDEGLAGDEQYF
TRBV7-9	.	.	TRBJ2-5	TGTGCCAGCAGCCCCCTAAGGAGCAGCCAAGAGACCCAGTACTTC	CASSPLRSSQETQYF
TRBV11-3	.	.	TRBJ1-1	TGTGCCAGCAGCACCGGAGGGTGGAAAGAGGCTGAAGCTTTCTTT	CASSTGGWKEAEAFF
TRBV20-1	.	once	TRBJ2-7	TGCAGTGCTAGAGTAGGGAATCGGAGGTTTTTC	CSARVGNRRFF
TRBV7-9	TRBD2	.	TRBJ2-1	TGTGCCAGCAGCTTAGGGACTAGTGACGACAATGAGCAGTTCTTC	CASSLGTSDDNEQFF
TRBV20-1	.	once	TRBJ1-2	TGCAGTGCTACCATTGTCAGTGGCTACACCTTC	CSATIVSGYTF
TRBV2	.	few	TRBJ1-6	TGTGCCAGCAATCGGGTCGATTCACCCCTCCACTTT	CASNRVDSPLHF
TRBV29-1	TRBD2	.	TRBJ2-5	TGCAGCGCTAGCGGGAGAGGGCAAGAGACCCAGTACTTC	CSASGRGQETQYF
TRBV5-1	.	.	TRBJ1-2	TGCGCCAGCAGCGTGGACAGCAACTATGGCTACACCTTC	CASSVDSNYGYTF
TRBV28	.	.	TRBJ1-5	TGTGCCAGCAGTTTGTCAGGGTTGAATCAGCCCCAGCATTTT	CASSLSGLNQPQHF
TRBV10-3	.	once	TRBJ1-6	TGTGCCATCAGAGGCCCGGGGGAGAATTCACCCCTCCACTTT	CAIRGPGENSPLHF
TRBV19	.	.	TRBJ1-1	TGTGCCAGTGGTATACGCGGCTTGAACACTGAAGCTTTCTTT	CASGIRGLNTEAFF
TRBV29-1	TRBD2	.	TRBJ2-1	TGCAGCGGGGGGGGTTGGACTAGCGTAGGCAATGAGCAGTTCTTC	CSGGGWTSVGNEQFF
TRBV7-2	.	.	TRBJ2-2	TGTGCCAGCACTCCGGGGACTCCTAACACCGGGGAGCTGTTTTTT	CASTPGTPNTGELFF
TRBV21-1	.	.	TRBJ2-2	TGTGCCAGCAGCCGAGGGACTAGCGGGAGGGCCAAGGACGGGGAGCTGTTTTTT	CASSRGTSGRAKDGELFF
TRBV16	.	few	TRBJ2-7	TGTGCCAGCAGCCGGGCCCCCAGTGGGCAAGAGCAGTACTTC	CASSRAPSGQEQYF
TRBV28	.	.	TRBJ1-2	TGTGCCAGCGGACAGAACTATGGCTACACCTTC	CASGQNYGYTF
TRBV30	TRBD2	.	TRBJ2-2	TGTGCCTGGAGAGGACTAGCGGAGACCGGGGAGCTGTTTTTT	CAWRGLAETGELFF
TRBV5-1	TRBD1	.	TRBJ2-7	TGCGCCAGCAGCTTGCGCCCGCAGGGGGTCGGCTACGAGCAGTACTTC	CASSLRPQGVGYEQYF
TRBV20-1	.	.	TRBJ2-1	TGCAGTGCTATACTAGGCAATGAGCAGTTCTTC	CSAILGNEQFF
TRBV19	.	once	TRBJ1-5	TGTGCCAGTAGTATAGAACAGCAGAAACAGCCCCAGCATTTT	CASSIEQQKQPQHF
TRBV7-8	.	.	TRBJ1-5	TGTGCCAGCAGCTTAGCGGGGGGAGGGGGTAGTCAGCCCCAGCATTTT	CASSLAGGGGSQPQHF
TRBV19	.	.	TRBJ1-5	TGTGCCAGTAGTATGCAGGGTTCCCAGCCCCAGCATTTT	CASSMQGSQPQHF
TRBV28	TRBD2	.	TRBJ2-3	TGTGCCAGCAGACCCCCTAGCGGGAGGAGGACAGATACGCAGTATTTT	CASRPPSGRRTDTQYF
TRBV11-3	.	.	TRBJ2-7	TGTGCCAGCAGCTTAGAATCTACGCACTCCTACGAGCAGTACTTC	CASSLESTHSYEQYF
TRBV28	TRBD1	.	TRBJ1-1	TGTGCCAGCAGTTCCGGGACAGGGTTCACTGAAGCTTTCTTT	CASSSGTGFTEAFF
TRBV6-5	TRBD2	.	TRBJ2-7	TGTGCCAGCAGTTCGCCTTTAGCGGGACCCACCTACGAGCAGTACTTC	CASSSPLAGPTYEQYF
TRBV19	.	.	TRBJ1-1	TGTGCCAGTAGTATAGATCCTGGGGCTTCGAACACTGAAGCTTTCTTT	CASSIDPGASNTEAFF
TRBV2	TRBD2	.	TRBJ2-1	TGTGCCAGCAGTGAAGGGCTAGCGGGAGTCAATGAGCAGTTCTTC	CASSEGLAGVNEQFF
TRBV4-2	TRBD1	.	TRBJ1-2	TGTGCCAGCAGCCAAGAAACAGGGGAAGATGGCTACACCTTC	CASSQETGEDGYTF
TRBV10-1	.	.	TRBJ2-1	TGCGCCAGCCAAAGGGGGGGAACATGGTATTATGAGCAGTTCTTC	CASQRGGTWYYEQFF
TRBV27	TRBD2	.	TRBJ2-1	TGTGCCAGCAGTCCAGGACTAGCGGGAGTTTTGAGCTCCTACAATGAGCAGTTCTTC	CASSPGLAGVLSSYNEQFF
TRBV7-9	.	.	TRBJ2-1	TGTGCCAGCAGCTTATACCAGGTCAATGAGCAGTTCTTC	CASSLYQVNEQFF
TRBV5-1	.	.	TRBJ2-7	TGCGCCAGCAGCGGCGGCTACGAGCAGTACTTC	CASSGGYEQYF
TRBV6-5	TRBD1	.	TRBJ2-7	TGTGCCAGCAGGTCCGGGACAGGGCCCTACGAGCAGTACTTC	CASRSGTGPYEQYF
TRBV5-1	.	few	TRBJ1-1	TGCGCCAGCAGCTCTCAGGGGACGAACACTGAAGCTTTCTTT	CASSSQGTNTEAFF
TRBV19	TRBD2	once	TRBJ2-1	TGTGCCAGTAGTATCTCCCCCGGGGCGGGAGCGTCGGATGAGCAGTTCTTC	CASSISPGAGASDEQFF
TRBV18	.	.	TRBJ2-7	TGTGCCAGCTCACCACCGGGGGCGAGTATTTGGGACGAGCAGTACTTC	CASSPPGASIWDEQYF
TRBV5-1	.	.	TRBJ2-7	TGCGCCAGCAGCTTGGAAGGAGATCTTAGCGAGCAGTACTTC	CASSLEGDLSEQYF
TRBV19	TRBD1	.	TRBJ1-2	TGTGCCAGTAGGACCCCGGGACAGGGCTATGGCTACACCTTC	CASRTPGQGYGYTF
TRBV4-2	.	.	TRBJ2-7	TGTGCCAGCAGCCAAGATCGGGTAGGTGGGTACGAGCAGTACTTC	CASSQDRVGGYEQYF
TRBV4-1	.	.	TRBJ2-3	TGCGCCAGCAGCCAAGGGGCTCAAACGAGCACAGATACGCAGTATTTT	CASSQGAQTSTDTQYF
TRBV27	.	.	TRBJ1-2	TGTGCCAGCAGTTTAAACGCAGGGCTGGGCTACACCTTC	CASSLNAGLGYTF
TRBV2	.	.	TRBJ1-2	TGTGCCAGCAGTGTTCACAGGGAAATTAGCTATGGCTACACCTTC	CASSVHREISYGYTF
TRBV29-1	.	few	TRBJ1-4	TGCAGCGTTGAGGCAGGGCGTAATGAAAAACTGTTTTTT	CSVEAGRNEKLFF
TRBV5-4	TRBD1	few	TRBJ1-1	TGTGCCAGCAGCCGAAGGGACAGGGCGAACACTGAAGCTTTCTTT	CASSRRDRANTEAFF
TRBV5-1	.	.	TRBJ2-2	TGCGCCAGCAGCTTGCAGGGCGACACCGGGGAGCTGTTTTTT	CASSLQGDTGELFF
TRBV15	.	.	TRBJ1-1	TGTGCCACCAGCAGAATACAGGGTTTGGGCACTGAAGCTTTCTTT	CATSRIQGLGTEAFF